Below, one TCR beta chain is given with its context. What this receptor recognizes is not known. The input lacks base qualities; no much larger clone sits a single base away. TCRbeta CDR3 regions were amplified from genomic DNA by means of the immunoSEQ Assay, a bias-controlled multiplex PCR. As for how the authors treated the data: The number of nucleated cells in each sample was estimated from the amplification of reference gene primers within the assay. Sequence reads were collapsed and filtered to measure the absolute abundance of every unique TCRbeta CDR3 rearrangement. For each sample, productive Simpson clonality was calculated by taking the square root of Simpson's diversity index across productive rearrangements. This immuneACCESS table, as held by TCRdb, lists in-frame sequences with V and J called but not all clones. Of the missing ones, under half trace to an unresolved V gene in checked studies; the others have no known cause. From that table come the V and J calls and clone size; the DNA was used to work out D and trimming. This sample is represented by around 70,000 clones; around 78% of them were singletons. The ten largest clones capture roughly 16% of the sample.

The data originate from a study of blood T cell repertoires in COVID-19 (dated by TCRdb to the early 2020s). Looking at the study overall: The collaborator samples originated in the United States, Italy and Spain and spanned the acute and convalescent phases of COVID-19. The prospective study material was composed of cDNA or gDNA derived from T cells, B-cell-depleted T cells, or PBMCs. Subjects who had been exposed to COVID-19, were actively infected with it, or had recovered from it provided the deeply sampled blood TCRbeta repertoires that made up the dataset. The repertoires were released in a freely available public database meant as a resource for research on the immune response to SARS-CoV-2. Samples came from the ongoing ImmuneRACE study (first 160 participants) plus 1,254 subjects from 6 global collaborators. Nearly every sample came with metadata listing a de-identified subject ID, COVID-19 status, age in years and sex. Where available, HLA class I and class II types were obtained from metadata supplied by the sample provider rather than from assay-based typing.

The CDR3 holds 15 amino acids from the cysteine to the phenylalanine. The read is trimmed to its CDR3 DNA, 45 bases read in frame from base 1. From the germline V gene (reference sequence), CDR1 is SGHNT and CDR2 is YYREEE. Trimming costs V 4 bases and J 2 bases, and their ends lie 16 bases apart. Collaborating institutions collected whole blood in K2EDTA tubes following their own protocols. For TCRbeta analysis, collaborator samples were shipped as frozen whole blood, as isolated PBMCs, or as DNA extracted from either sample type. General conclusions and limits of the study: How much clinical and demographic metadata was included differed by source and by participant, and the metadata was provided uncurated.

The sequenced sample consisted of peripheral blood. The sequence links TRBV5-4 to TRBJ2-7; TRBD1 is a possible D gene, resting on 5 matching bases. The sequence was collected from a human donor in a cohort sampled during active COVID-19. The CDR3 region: CASSRPTGSAYEQYF. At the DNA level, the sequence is TGTGCCAGCAGCCGCCCCACAGGCTCGGCCTACGAGCAGTACTTC.